The 20 T cell receptor beta chains given below trace back to one sample, sequenced in a study of T cell responses to AZD1222 COVID-19 vaccine. Some clones are missing from TCRdb's copy, which holds only in-frame ones; the method was immunoSEQ multiplex PCR. The data contain about 84,000 clones, 80% to 90% of them singletons. The sequences come from peripheral blood, collected on day 0 of AZD1222 vaccination. All receptors derive from an adult in good health.

The chain is built from TRBV5-1 and TRBJ2-1; D is unclear. Germline values: CDR1 SGHRS, CDR2 YFSETQ. The CDR3 spans 15 residues. Trimming removed 0 bases at V and 0 bases at J, with 7 bases between. In DNA, the CDR3 is TGCGCCAGCAGCTTGGGAGAGAGCTCCTACAATGAGCAGTTCTTC. This sequence encodes CASSLGESSYNEQFF. The entire variable domain, with the rest obtained from reference TRBV5-1 and TRBJ2-1, is as follows: KAGVTQTPRYLIKTRGQQVTLSCSPISGHRSVSWYQQTPGQGLQFLFEYFSETQRNKGNFPGRFSGRQFSNSRSEMNVSTLELGDSALYLCASSLGESSYNEQFFGPGTRLTVL.

V and J are TRBV7-2 and TRBJ2-5, with D perhaps matching TRBD2 (5 bases). CDR1 and CDR2 (germline): SGHTA, FQGNSA. The CDR3 is 13 residues long. Trimming left V 6 bases short and J 5 bases short, with 13 bases between. CDR3 amino acids: CASRITGWETQYF. The CDR3 bases are TGTGCCAGCAGGATAACGGGGTGGGAGACCCAGTACTTC.

The J gene is TRBJ2-1, the V gene TRBV4-2, with TRBD2 matching 10 bases. Germline V gene data show CDR1 as LGHNA and CDR2 as YNFKEQ. The J segment lost 2 bases and the V segment lost 1 base, leaving 2 bases of the junction unmatched. This CDR3 contains 16 residues. The DNA of the CDR3 is TGTGCCAGCAGCCAAGCGGGACTAGCGCCCTACAATGAGCAGTTCTTC. Translating gives CASSQAGLAPYNEQFF.

CDR3 DNA: TGTGCCAGCAGCGCCCGGACTAGCGCCTTCCCGGGGGAGCAGTACTTC. It is translated as CASSARTSAFPGEQYF. The chain combines TRBV7-6 with TRBJ2-7, with 9 bases identical to TRBD2. The CDR3 contains 16 residues. CDR1 SGHVS and CDR2 FNYEAQ come from the germline V gene. V dropped 5 bases and J dropped 7; count of bases not matched to a gene: 15.

V usage is TRBV13 and J usage is TRBJ2-7; the match to TRBD1 covers 9 bases. The junction had 13 bases not matched to a gene; V was cut back by 5 bases and J by 8 bases. The CDR3 totals 15 residues. CDR1 is PRHDT, CDR2 FYEKMQ, per germline (reference sequence). The CDR3 loop reads CASSPHRDRVDKQYF. The DNA for the CDR3 is TGTGCCAGCAGCCCCCACCGGGACAGGGTAGACAAGCAGTACTTC.

The rearrangement uses TRBV11-2 and TRBJ1-1; TRBD1 aligns across 9 bases. V was clipped by 1 base and J by 9 bases; unmatched bases: 6. Germline V lookup: CDR1 SGHAT, CDR2 FQNNGV. This CDR3 spans 14 amino acids. The CDR3 reads CASSLVSGTGKAFF. CDR3 DNA: TGTGCCAGCAGCTTAGTTAGTGGGACAGGGAAAGCTTTCTTT.

The J gene is TRBJ2-2, the V gene TRBV10-3; D is possibly TRBD2 (7 bases). The CDR3 covers 14 residues. V dropped 8 bases and J dropped 6 bases, with 16 bases sitting between them. The germline V gene encodes CDR1 ENHRY and CDR2 SYGVKD. CDR3 bases: TGTGCCATCGGGGGGGGCACGGAGCCCGGGGAGCTGTTTTTT. Amino acids: CAIGGGTEPGELFF.

The chain joins TRBV2 to TRBJ2-3, with D perhaps given as TRBD1 or TRBD2 (6 bases each). Deletions cut 8 bases from V and 7 bases from J, with 16 bases between. Germline CDR1 SNHLY, CDR2 FYNNEI. This CDR3 contains 13 residues. CDR3 sequence reads: CASASGGANTQYF. The CDR3 nucleotides read TGTGCCAGCGCGTCCGGGGGCGCGAATACGCAGTATTTT.

V is TRBV28 and J is TRBJ2-7, with 8 bases identical to TRBD1. CDR1 and CDR2 (germline): MDHEN, SYDVKM. With V trimmed by 5 bases and J by 2 bases, 2 bases remained unmatched. The CDR3 length is 13 residues. CDR3 residues: CASSPRGPYEQYF. The CDR3 DNA reads TGTGCCAGCAGTCCCAGGGGGCCCTACGAGCAGTACTTC. The complete variable domain, with remaining parts taken from reference TRBV28 and TRBJ2-7, reads DVKVTQSSRYLVKRTGEKVFLECVQDMDHENMFWYRQDPGLGLRLIYFSYDVKMKEKGDIPEGYSVSREKKERFSLILESASTNQTSMYLCASSPRGPYEQYFGPGTRLTVT.

This clone was picked up one time. The chain carries TRBV4-3 and TRBJ2-5, with a tentative D call TRBD2 (7 bases). CDR1 is LGHNA and CDR2 is YSLEER in the germline V gene. V was shortened by 1 base and J by 3 bases, with 12 bases between the two germline ends. The CDR3 totals 15 residues. The CDR3 spells CASSQGGLAEETQYF. The CDR3 nucleotides are TGCGCCAGCAGCCAAGGGGGGCTAGCGGAAGAGACCCAGTACTTC.

This chain uses TRBV5-1 with TRBJ2-3; TRBD2 matches 10 bases. CDR1 is SGHRS and CDR2 is YFSETQ in the germline V gene. Trimming cost V 0 bases and J 4 bases; bases outside gene matches: 5. CDR3 length: 16 residues. The CDR3 nucleotides read TGCGCCAGCAGCTTGGCCCTAGCGGGAGTGTCAGATACGCAGTATTTT. This gives the protein CASSLALAGVSDTQYF.

This clone occurred once. The V call is TRBV6-5, the J call TRBJ2-7; no definite D call. CDR1 MNHEY and CDR2 SVGAGI come from the germline V gene. CDR3 length: 13 amino acids. V was clipped by 0 bases and J by 7 bases, with 10 bases between them. This chain's CDR3 is CASSYSVRGEQYF. In DNA form, the CDR3 reads TGTGCCAGCAGTTACTCGGTTCGTGGAGAGCAGTACTTC.

This chain uses TRBV27 with TRBJ2-1; D perhaps matches TRBD1 (5 bases). The CDR3 extends over 16 amino acids. Per germline, CDR1 MNHEY and CDR2 SMNVEV (reference sequence). The V end lost 5 bases, the J end lost 0 bases, and 14 bases lay between the germline ends. Written as DNA, the CDR3 is TGTGCCAGCAGTCCCGACAGAGTCAGCTCCTACAATGAGCAGTTCTTC. It specifies CASSPDRVSSYNEQFF.

This chain uses TRBV7-9 with TRBJ2-7; TRBD1 agrees at 10 bases. Germline CDR1 and CDR2: SEHNR and FQNEAQ (reference sequence). The CDR3 has 18 residues. The J segment lost 9 bases and the V segment lost 3 bases, leaving 20 bases of the junction unmatched. The CDR3 here is CASSLSGTGADTGQGQYF. The CDR3 DNA follows: TGTGCCAGCAGCTTGTCCGGGACAGGGGCCGACACGGGGCAGGGGCAGTACTTC.

CDR3 nucleotide sequence: TGTGCCACCAGCAGAGTGGCGACTAGCGGGAGATCCGGGGAGCTGTTTTTT. Translation gives CATSRVATSGRSGELFF. The chain combines TRBV15 with TRBJ2-2, with 12 bases aligning to TRBD2. Germline V gives CDR1 LNHNV, CDR2 YYDKDF (reference sequence). V shed 1 base and J 6 bases; nucleotides not matched to a gene: 6. The CDR3 has 17 residues.

The CDR3 coding sequence is TGCGCCAGCAGCTTATCCTCCCTTGGGTCCGAGCAGTACTTC. It encodes CASSLSSLGSEQYF. The chain combines TRBV5-1 with TRBJ2-7, with no clear D. V was cut by 2 bases and J by 6 bases, with 15 bases left in between. Germline lookup yields CDR1 SGHRS and CDR2 YFSETQ. The CDR3 extends over 14 amino acids.

This clone was detected only once. The chain uses TRBV5-1 and TRBJ2-7, with TRBD2 matching over 8 bases. The ends lost 4 bases at V and 0 bases at J; junction bases unmatched: 15. Germline V gives CDR1 SGHRS, CDR2 YFSETQ. The CDR3 loop spans 18 amino acids. The CDR3 DNA sequence: TGCGCCAGCAGCGCCCCACAACAGGGCGGGAGGAACTCCTACGAGCAGTACTTC. Protein product: CASSAPQQGGRNSYEQYF.

The CDR3 protein is CASSQERGARETQYF. CDR3 sequence (DNA): TGTGCCAGCAGCCAAGAAAGGGGGGCTAGGGAGACCCAGTACTTC. The V gene is TRBV3-1 (or the pseudogene TRBV3-2), the J gene TRBJ2-5, with D perhaps given as TRBD1 or TRBD2 (6 bases each). There are 15 residues in the CDR3. Trimming shortened V by 0 bases and J by 5 bases, and 13 bases separated the two germline ends. Germline V gene lookup returns CDR1 LGHDT and CDR2 YNNKEL (reference sequence).

This chain uses TRBV11-2 with TRBJ2-7; TRBD2 might be the D (5 bases). The CDR3 is 12 residues long. Germline lookup yields CDR1 SGHAT and CDR2 FQNNGV. Trimming removed 5 bases at V and 6 bases at J, with 11 bases between. The CDR3 spells CASSPYGLEQYF. CDR3 nucleotides: TGTGCCAGCAGCCCGTATGGACTCGAGCAGTACTTC.

This sequence joins TRBV21-1 and TRBJ2-3. TRBV21-1 is a documented pseudogene. This CDR3 contains 13 residues. CDR3 sequence reads: CASSKAVGSTQYF. The DNA of the CDR3 is TGTGCCAGCAGCAAAGCGGTGGGAAGTACGCAGTATTTT.